One sample yielded the 20 T cell receptor beta chains listed below, sequenced in a study of blood T cell repertoires in COVID-19. This table comes from immunoSEQ multiplex PCR, and its TCRdb copy is limited to in-frame clones, with some not included. The sample carries a few hundred thousand clones, 92% recorded once. The material sequenced was PBMCs or T cells enriched from blood (not recorded which). The receptors come from a woman aged 30 to 39 who had recovered from COVID-19.

The chain carries TRBV11-2 and TRBJ2-2; D is unresolved. The ends were cut back, 2 bases at V and 5 bases at J, with 9 bases in the middle. The CDR3 spans 14 residues. The germline V gene has CDR1 SGHAT and CDR2 FQNNGV. CDR3 nucleotide sequence: TGTGCCAGCAGCTTACTCGCAGATACCGGGGAGCTGTTTTTT. Its protein is CASSLLADTGELFF. The whole variable domain, filled in from reference TRBV11-2 and TRBJ2-2, reads EAGVAQSPRYKIIEKRQSVAFWCNPISGHATLYWYQQILGQGPKLLIQFQNNGVVDDSQLPKDRFSAERLKGVDSTLKIQPAKLEDSAVYLCASSLLADTGELFFGEGSRLTVL.

This clone was picked up a small number of times. The chain uses TRBV4-1 and TRBJ2-2; D is unclear. CDR3 size: 16 residues. V lost 0 bases, J lost 4 bases, and 12 bases lay in between. Germline V gene lookup returns CDR1 MGHRA and CDR2 YSYEKL. The CDR3 loop is CASSQEGYLTTGELFF. The CDR3 coding sequence is TGCGCCAGCAGCCAAGAGGGCTATTTGACCACCGGGGAGCTGTTTTTT.

The V gene is TRBV7-3, the J gene TRBJ1-1; the D is unclear. The germline gives CDR1 SGHTA, CDR2 FQGTGA. The ends were cut back, 6 bases at V and 4 bases at J, with 12 bases in the middle. The CDR3 covers 13 residues. CDR3 in amino acids: CASSPRRGTEAFF. CDR3 nucleotide sequence: TGTGCCAGCAGTCCAAGAAGAGGCACTGAAGCTTTCTTT.

The V call is TRBV21-1, the J call TRBJ1-1; TRBD1 is the table's D call and was not checked against the DNA. TRBV21-1 is reported as a pseudogene. The CDR3 length is 16 residues. CDR3 protein: CASSKVKGWVRTEAFF. Here the CDR3 DNA reads TGTGCCAGCAGCAAAGTTAAGGGGTGGGTGAGGACTGAAGCTTTCTTT.

This clone showed up just once. The V call is TRBV7-2, the J call TRBJ1-4; D not certain. With 1 base removed from V and 10 bases from J, the gap between germline ends came to 16 bases. The germline V gene encodes CDR1 SGHTA and CDR2 FQGNSA. The CDR3 has 15 residues. In nucleotides, the CDR3 is TGTGCCAGCAGCTTAGATTCGACTCCGGGAGGAAAACTGTTTTTT. The encoded protein is CASSLDSTPGGKLFF.

The chain couples TRBV11-2 to TRBJ1-6; no firm D call. The CDR3 covers 13 residues. CDR1 and CDR2 from the germline V gene are SGHAT and FQNNGV. With 4 bases removed from V and 10 bases from J, the gap between germline ends came to 11 bases. The chain's CDR3 is CASSSDRGSPLHF. The CDR3 region has the DNA TGTGCCAGCAGCTCTGATCGAGGGTCACCCCTCCACTTT.

This sequence joins TRBV27 and TRBJ2-3, with 10 positions matching TRBD2. V gave up 8 bases and J gave up 2 bases; unmatched junction bases: 4. Germline assignment: CDR1 MNHEY and CDR2 SMNVEV (reference sequence). CDR3 size: 14 residues. The CDR3 coding sequence is TGTGCCAGCGGGAGCGGGGGGGACACAGATACGCAGTATTTT. It is translated as CASGSGGDTDTQYF.

The gene calls are TRBV19 and TRBJ2-5, with 8 positions matching TRBD2. CDR3 length: 15 residues. V shed 1 base and J 1 base; nucleotides not matched to a gene: 2. Germline lookup yields CDR1 LNHDA and CDR2 SQIVND (reference sequence). CDR3 coding DNA: TGTGCCAGTAGTATAGGGGCGGGGGGCCAAGAGACCCAGTACTTC. Translating gives CASSIGAGGQETQYF.

The chain has TRBV2 and TRBJ2-1, with 13 bases fitting TRBD2. Germline CDR1 reads SNHLY; CDR2 reads FYNNEI. The CDR3 spans 15 residues. The V and J ends lost 8 bases and 4 bases, in that order; junction bases with no gene match: 5. The DNA of the CDR3 is TGTGCCAGCGCGGGACTAGCGGGACCATACAATGAGCAGTTCTTC. Amino acids: CASAGLAGPYNEQFF.

The count of this clone is one. The V call is TRBV30, the J call TRBJ1-6; no reliable D call. This CDR3 spans 11 amino acids. The V end was cut by 4 bases, the J end by 8 bases, with 6 bases between. Germline CDR1 GTSNPN, CDR2 SVGIG (reference sequence). This chain's CDR3 is CAWMSDSPLHF. CDR3 nucleotides: TGTGCCTGGATGTCCGATTCACCCCTCCACTTT.

CDR3 coding DNA: TGTGCCAGCAGTGCATACCCGGCAGGGTACGAGCAGTACTTC. Its protein is CASSAYPAGYEQYF. The chain recombines TRBV27 with TRBJ2-7; maybe TRBD1 (5 bases). CDR3 length: 14 residues. Trimming took off 5 bases at V and 4 bases at J, with 15 bases between the two ends. The germline CDR1 and CDR2 sequences are MNHEY and SMNVEV (reference sequence).

The chain is built from TRBV5-6 and TRBJ2-3; possibly TRBD2 for D (5 bases). V dropped 4 bases and J dropped 6 bases, with 12 bases sitting between them. The CDR3 consists of 13 residues. Germline loops: CDR1 SGHDT, CDR2 YYEEEE. The CDR3 protein is CASSLPGVDTQYF. CDR3 DNA sequence: TGTGCCAGCAGCCTGCCCGGGGTGGATACGCAGTATTTT.

This clone was counted a single time. The chain links TRBV6-4 to TRBJ2-7; 9 bases are shared with TRBD2. CDR3 length: 19 amino acids. V lost 3 bases, J lost 0 bases, and 15 bases stayed unmatched. Germline V gene lookup returns CDR1 MRHNA and CDR2 SNTAGT. The CDR3 spells CASSEFPYALAGFSYEQYF. The CDR3 DNA is TGTGCCAGCAGTGAGTTCCCGTACGCTCTAGCGGGATTCTCCTACGAGCAGTACTTC.

V gene TRBV24-1 combines with J gene TRBJ2-7, with D hard to call. Germline CDR1 is KGHDR and CDR2 is SFDVKD. With 3 bases removed from V and 0 bases from J, the gap between germline ends came to 5 bases. The CDR3 runs to 13 residues. CDR3 protein: CATSDTSSYEQYF. CDR3 in DNA: TGTGCCACCAGTGATACATCCTCCTACGAGCAGTACTTC.

J is TRBJ2-7 and V is TRBV11-1; TRBD2 might be the D (6 bases). The V gene's germline CDR1 is SGHAT and CDR2 FQDESV (reference sequence). V gave up 3 bases and J gave up 6 bases, with 15 bases separating them. The CDR3 spans 14 residues. As DNA, the CDR3 is TGTGCCAGCAGCTTGGGACTTTCGCCCTCCGAGCAGTACTTC. The encoded protein is CASSLGLSPSEQYF.

V gene TRBV6-5 combines with J gene TRBJ2-3, with D unresolved. The CDR3 extends over 15 amino acids. Trimming stripped 6 bases from V and 5 bases from J, with 18 bases between. Germline V gene sequence: CDR1 MNHEY, CDR2 SVGAGI. The CDR3 protein is CASSSHSSPGDTQYF. The CDR3 coding sequence is TGTGCCAGCAGCAGTCACTCATCGCCGGGAGATACGCAGTATTTT.

The sample holds one count of this clone. The chain joins TRBV6-5 to TRBJ1-2; no reliable D call. V was trimmed by 8 bases and J by 7 bases, leaving 17 bases between them. The CDR3 runs 13 residues. Per the germline V gene, CDR1 is MNHEY and CDR2 is SVGAGI. CDR3 in DNA: TGTGCCAGCCGAGAGAGGGCAGTCGGTGGCTACACCTTC. This gives the protein CASRERAVGGYTF.

The chain links TRBV7-9 to TRBJ2-1, with TRBD2 matching 7 bases. J gave up 10 bases and V 5 bases, and 14 bases lay outside the gene matches. Germline CDR1 is SEHNR and CDR2 is FQNEAQ (reference sequence). CDR3 length: 15 amino acids. The CDR3 region is CASSHPWEGNMEQFF. The CDR3, as DNA: TGTGCCAGCAGCCACCCTTGGGAGGGAAATATGGAGCAGTTCTTC.

The V gene is TRBV6-1, the J gene TRBJ1-2; tentative D call: TRBD1 (6 bases). Trimming cost V 2 bases and J 5 bases, with 18 bases left between them. The germline V gene encodes CDR1 MNHNS and CDR2 SASEGT. CDR3 length equals 16 residues. The DNA of the CDR3 is TGTGCCAGCAGTGAATATTGGTCAGGGGCGCAGTATGGCTACACCTTC. This sequence encodes CASSEYWSGAQYGYTF.

The rearrangement links TRBV7-9 to TRBJ2-2, with 7 bases that match TRBD1. Germline V gene data show CDR1 as SEHNR and CDR2 as FQNEAQ (reference sequence). CDR3 length: 13 amino acids. J lost 7 bases, V lost 5 bases, and 4 bases had no gene match. DNA for the CDR3: TGTGCCAGCAGCGCGACAGGGCACGGGGAGCTGTTTTTT. Translating gives CASSATGHGELFF.